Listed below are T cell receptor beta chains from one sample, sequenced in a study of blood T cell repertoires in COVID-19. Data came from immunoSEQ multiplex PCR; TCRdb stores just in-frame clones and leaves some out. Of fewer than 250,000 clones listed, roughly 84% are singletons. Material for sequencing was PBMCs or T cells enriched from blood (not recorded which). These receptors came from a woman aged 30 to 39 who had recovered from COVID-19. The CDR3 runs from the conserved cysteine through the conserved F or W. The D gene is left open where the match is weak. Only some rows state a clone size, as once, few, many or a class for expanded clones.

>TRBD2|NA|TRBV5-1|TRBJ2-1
CASSLETSVAYNEQFF
TGCGCCAGCAGCTTGGAGACTAGCGTAGCCTACAATGAGCAGTTCTTC
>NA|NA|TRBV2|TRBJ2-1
CASGFTSKGGNEQFF
TGTGCCAGCGGCTTTACTAGCAAAGGTGGCAATGAGCAGTTCTTC
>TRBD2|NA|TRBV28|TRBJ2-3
CASSRLAGVGTDTQYF
TGTGCCAGCAGCCGTCTAGCGGGAGTTGGGACAGATACGCAGTATTTT
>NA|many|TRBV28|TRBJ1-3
CASREQGTFGNTIYF
TGTGCCAGCAGAGAGCAGGGGACATTTGGAAACACCATATATTTT
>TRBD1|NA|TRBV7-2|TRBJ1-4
CASSLQGSGEKLFF
TGTGCCAGCAGCCTACAGGGGTCTGGGGAAAAACTGTTTTTT
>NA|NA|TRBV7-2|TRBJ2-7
CASSAQQGSSYEQYF
TGTGCCAGCAGCGCCCAGCAGGGCTCTTCCTACGAGCAGTACTTC
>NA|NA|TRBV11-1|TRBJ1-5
CASSLTAASNQPQHF
TGTGCCAGCAGCCTGACGGCAGCGAGCAATCAGCCCCAGCATTTT
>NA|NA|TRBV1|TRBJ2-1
CTSSQDSAGGPVGPENEQFF
TGCACCAGCAGCCAAGACTCTGCGGGAGGGCCTGTAGGGCCAGAGAATGAGCAGTTCTTC
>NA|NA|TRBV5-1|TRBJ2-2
CASSLGRAATGELFF
TGCGCCAGCAGCTTGGGGAGGGCGGCCACCGGGGAGCTGTTTTTT
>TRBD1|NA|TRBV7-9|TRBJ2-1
CASSVDRDRAYNEQFF
TGTGCCAGCAGCGTAGATCGGGACAGGGCCTACAATGAGCAGTTCTTC
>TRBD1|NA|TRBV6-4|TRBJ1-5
CASSDSRQVTGQRTLCQPQHF
TGTGCCAGCAGTGACTCGCGGCAAGTGACAGGGCAACGCACCCTTTGCCAGCCCCAGCATTTT
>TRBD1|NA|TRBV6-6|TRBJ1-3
CASSPRTGTRNGNTIYF
TGTGCCAGCAGTCCTCGGACAGGGACCCGGAATGGTAACACCATATATTTT
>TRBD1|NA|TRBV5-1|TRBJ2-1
CASSLAPGTGDNEQFF
TGCGCCAGCAGCTTGGCCCCCGGGACAGGCGACAATGAGCAGTTCTTC
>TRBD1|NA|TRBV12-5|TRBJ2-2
CASGRGQGNTGELFF
TGTGCTAGTGGGCGGGGACAGGGAAACACCGGGGAGCTGTTTTTT
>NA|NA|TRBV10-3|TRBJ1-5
CAISDGQPEGQPQHF
TGTGCCATCAGTGACGGACAGCCCGAGGGTCAGCCCCAGCATTTT
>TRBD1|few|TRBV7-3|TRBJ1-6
CASSLTGGGSPLHF
TGTGCCAGCAGCCTTACAGGGGGCGGTTCACCCCTCCACTTT
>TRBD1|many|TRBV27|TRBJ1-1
CASSSRTGLSPLNTEAFF
TGTGCCAGCAGTTCCCGGACAGGGCTTTCCCCACTGAACACTGAAGCTTTCTTT
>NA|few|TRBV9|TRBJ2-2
CASSLAINTGELFF
TGTGCCAGCAGTTTAGCGATAAACACCGGGGAGCTGTTTTTT
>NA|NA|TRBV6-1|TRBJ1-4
CASSDPQKNNEKLFF
TGTGCCAGCAGTGATCCACAGAAGAATAATGAAAAACTGTTTTTT
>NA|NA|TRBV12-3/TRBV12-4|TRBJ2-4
CASSLGGYIQYF
TGTGCCAGCAGTTTAGGAGGGTACATTCAGTACTTC
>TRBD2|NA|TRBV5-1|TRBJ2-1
CASRYTLAGDEQFF
TGCGCCAGCAGATATACCCTAGCGGGAGACGAGCAGTTCTTC
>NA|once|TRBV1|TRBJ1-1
CTSSQGGTGLLRDTEAFF
TGCACCAGCAGCCAAGGAGGGACAGGGCTTTTAAGGGACACTGAAGCTTTCTTT
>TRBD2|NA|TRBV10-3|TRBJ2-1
CAISDQASGSNEQFF
TGTGCCATCAGTGACCAGGCTAGCGGGAGCAATGAGCAGTTCTTC
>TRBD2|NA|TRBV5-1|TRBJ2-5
CASSLGLAAFQETQYF
TGCGCCAGCAGCTTGGGTCTAGCGGCATTCCAAGAGACCCAGTACTTC
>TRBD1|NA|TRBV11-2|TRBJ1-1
CASSADRGYTEAFF
TGTGCCAGCAGCGCCGACAGGGGTTACACTGAAGCTTTCTTT
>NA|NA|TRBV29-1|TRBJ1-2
CSVEARGRYGYTF
TGCAGCGTTGAAGCCAGGGGTCGGTATGGCTACACCTTC
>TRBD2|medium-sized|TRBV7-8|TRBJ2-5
CASSLVLAGAGKTQYF
TGTGCCAGCAGCTTAGTCCTAGCGGGAGCGGGGAAGACCCAGTACTTC
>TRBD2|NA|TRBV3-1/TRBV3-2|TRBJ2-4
CASSLGIAGVDIQYF
TGTGCCAGCAGCCTCGGGATAGCGGGAGTCGACATTCAGTACTTC
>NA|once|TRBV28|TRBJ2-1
CASSFGTLIHEQFF
TGTGCCAGCAGTTTCGGGACATTAATCCATGAGCAGTTCTTC
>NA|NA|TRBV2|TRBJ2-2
CASSKTSRHTGELFF
TGTGCCAGCAGTAAAACTAGCAGACACACCGGGGAGCTGTTTTTT
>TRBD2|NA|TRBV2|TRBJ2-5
CASRMGGGALETQYF
TGTGCCAGCAGAATGGGCGGGGGGGCTTTGGAGACCCAGTACTTC